Listed here are 3 T cell receptor beta chains from one sample, sequenced in a study of naive and memory T cell subsets. Whole-study findings and limits: Possibly reflecting memory cells re-expressing CD45RA, a few larger clonotypes occurred in naive repertoires, especially CD8.

No antigens are known for them. An equimolar mix of two oligonucleotides served as the beta constant-region primer for TRBC1 and TRBC2. Nested alpha and beta constant-region primers with the SP2 primer drove four PCR rounds on ligated cDNA. TCRdb analysed the UMI-ligation and nested PCR reads with MiXCR anew, one entry per CDR3 protein. The data contain roughly 150,000 distinct CDR3 sequences, approximately 18% of them singletons. Input material: naive CD8+ T cells from blood. These receptors all stem from a human donor in good health.

This clonotype has a handful of counts. This chain links TRBV29-1 with TRBJ2-2; possible D gene TRBD1, 6 bases. The CDR3 spans 14 residues. Germline CDR1 reads SQVTM; CDR2 reads ANQGSEA. Trimming shortened V by 6 bases and J by 5 bases, and 16 bases separated the two germline ends. This CDR3 is CSVYELTGTGELFF. CDR3 nucleotides: TGCAGCGTATACGAACTGACAGGAACCGGGGAGCTGTTTTTT.

The chain is built from TRBV11-3 and TRBJ1-1; D is uncertain. With 3 bases removed from V and 3 bases from J, the gap between germline ends came to 8 bases. Germline-derived CDR1 and CDR2 are SGHNT and YENEEA. CDR3 size: 13 residues. CDR3 bases: TGTGCCAGCAGCTTTCGGGTGGACACTGAAGCTTTCTTT. It is translated as CASSFRVDTEAFF.

The chain links TRBV29-1 to TRBJ2-7, with a weak D call TRBD2 (6 bases). The germline CDR1 and CDR2 sequences are SQVTM and ANQGSEA. The germline V and J ends were trimmed by 4 bases and 6 bases, with 13 bases remaining between them. The CDR3 has 12 amino acids. The DNA for the CDR3 is TGCAGCGTTGTCCAGGGAGGCATCGAGCAGTACTTC. Its translation is CSVVQGGIEQYF.